This T cell receptor beta chain is from a study of beta chain features in type 1 diabetes. Study background: Patients looked much like healthy donors when it came to age, gender and cell yields. Study-level points and caveats: People with Type 1 diabetes carried modestly yet significantly shorter TCRB CDR3s in all four CD4+ subsets.

Sort purity for all populations was recorded as exceeding 98%. The investigators reverse transcribed all of the isolated RNA, so they sequenced expressed TCRB transcripts. Libraries were prepared by immunoSEQ multiplex PCR; TCRdb keeps only in-frame clonotypes and omits some of them. The table lists a few hundred thousand clones, roughly 12% of them singletons, with about 0.01% in the top ten. Concerning this clone: Its antigen is not known.

This CDR3 contains 16 residues. Trimming pared 0 bases from V and 2 bases from J, leaving 8 bases between. Germline values: CDR1 LGHNA, CDR2 YSLEER. The chain recombines TRBV4-3 with TRBJ1-6; D gene uncertain. This clonotype was sampled from a woman under 30 with type 1 diabetes. Source material: naive CD4+ T cells from blood. CDR3 protein: CASSQDEGPYNSPLHF. CDR3 DNA: TGCGCCAGCAGCCAAGATGAGGGTCCCTATAATTCACCCCTCCACTTT.